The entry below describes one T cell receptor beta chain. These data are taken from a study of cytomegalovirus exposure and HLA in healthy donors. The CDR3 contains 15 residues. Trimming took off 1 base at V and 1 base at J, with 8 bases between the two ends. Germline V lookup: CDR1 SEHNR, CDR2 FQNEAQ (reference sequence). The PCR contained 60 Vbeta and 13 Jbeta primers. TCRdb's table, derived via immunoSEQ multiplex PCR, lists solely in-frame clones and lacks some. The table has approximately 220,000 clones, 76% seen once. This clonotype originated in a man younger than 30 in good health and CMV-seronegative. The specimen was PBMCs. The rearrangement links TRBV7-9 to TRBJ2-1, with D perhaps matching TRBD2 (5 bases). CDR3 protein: CASSLGTGSYNEQFF. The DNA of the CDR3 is TGTGCCAGCAGCTTAGGGACTGGGTCCTACAATGAGCAGTTCTTC.